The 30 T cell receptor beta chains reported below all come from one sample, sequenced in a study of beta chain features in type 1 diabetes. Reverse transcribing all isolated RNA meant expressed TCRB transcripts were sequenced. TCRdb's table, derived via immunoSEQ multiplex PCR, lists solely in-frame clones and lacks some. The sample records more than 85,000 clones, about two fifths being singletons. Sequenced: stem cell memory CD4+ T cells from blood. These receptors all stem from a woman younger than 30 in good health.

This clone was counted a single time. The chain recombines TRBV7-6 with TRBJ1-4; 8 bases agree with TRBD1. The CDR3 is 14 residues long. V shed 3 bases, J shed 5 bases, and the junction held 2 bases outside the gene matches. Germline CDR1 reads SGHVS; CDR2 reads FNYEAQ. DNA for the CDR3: TGTGCCAGCAGCTTTGGACAGGGCAATGAAAAACTGTTTTTT. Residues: CASSFGQGNEKLFF.

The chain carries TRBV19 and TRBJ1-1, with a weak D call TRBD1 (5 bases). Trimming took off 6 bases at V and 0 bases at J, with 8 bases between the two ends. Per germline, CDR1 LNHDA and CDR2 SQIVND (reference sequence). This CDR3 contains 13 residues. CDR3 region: CASRTAMNTEAFF. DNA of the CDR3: TGTGCCAGTAGGACAGCAATGAACACTGAAGCTTTCTTT.

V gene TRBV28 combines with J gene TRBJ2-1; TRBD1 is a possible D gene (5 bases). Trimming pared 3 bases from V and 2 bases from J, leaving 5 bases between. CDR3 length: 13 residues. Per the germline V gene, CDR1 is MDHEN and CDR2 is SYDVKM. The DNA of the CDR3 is TGTGCCAGCAGTTTGGGGCCCTACAATGAGCAGTTCTTC. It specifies CASSLGPYNEQFF.

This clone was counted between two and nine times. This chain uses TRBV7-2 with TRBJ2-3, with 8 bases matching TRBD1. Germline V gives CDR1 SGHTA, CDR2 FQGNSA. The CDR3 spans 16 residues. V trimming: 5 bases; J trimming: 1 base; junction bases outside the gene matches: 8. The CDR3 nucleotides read TGTGCCAGCAGCCGGACAGGGCTAGTGGGCACAGATACGCAGTATTTT. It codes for CASSRTGLVGTDTQYF.

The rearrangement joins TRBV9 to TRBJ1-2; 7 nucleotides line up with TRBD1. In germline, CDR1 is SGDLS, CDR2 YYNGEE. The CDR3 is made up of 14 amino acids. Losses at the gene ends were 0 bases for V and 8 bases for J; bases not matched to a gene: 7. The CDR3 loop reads CASSVGPGGLGYTF. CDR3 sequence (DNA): TGTGCCAGCAGCGTAGGACCAGGGGGGTTGGGCTACACCTTC.

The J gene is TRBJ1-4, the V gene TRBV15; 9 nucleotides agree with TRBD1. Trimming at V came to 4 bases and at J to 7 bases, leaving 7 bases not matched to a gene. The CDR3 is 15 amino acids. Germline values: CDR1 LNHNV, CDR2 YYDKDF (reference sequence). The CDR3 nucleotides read TGTGCCACCAGCAAGGGACAGGGTTGGAGTGAAAAACTGTTTTTT. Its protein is CATSKGQGWSEKLFF.

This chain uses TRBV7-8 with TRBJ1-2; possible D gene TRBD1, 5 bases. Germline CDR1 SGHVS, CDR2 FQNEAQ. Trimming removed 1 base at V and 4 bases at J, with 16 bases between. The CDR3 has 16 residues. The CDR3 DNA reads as TGTGCCAGCAGCTTAGTTCGACAGTCCTTGACCTATGGCTACACCTTC. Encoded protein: CASSLVRQSLTYGYTF.

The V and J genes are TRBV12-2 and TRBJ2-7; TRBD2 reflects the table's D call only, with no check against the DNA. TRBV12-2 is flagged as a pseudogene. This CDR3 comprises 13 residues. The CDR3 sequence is CASRGKAPYEQYF. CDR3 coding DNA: TGTGCAAGTCGTGGTAAAGCCCCCTACGAGCAGTACTTC.

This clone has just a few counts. The CDR3: CAWSTSDRVKGQHF. For the CDR3, the DNA is TGTGCCTGGAGTACGTCTGACAGGGTGAAGGGGCAGCATTTT. The genes are TRBV30 and TRBJ1-5; 7 bases line up with TRBD1. CDR3 length: 14 residues. Trimming at V came to 2 bases and at J to 13 bases, leaving 14 bases not matched to a gene. Looked up from germline, CDR1 is GTSNPN and CDR2 is SVGIG (reference sequence).

The CDR3 protein is CATAPGINQPQHF. CDR3 sequence (DNA): TGTGCCACCGCCCCAGGGATCAATCAGCCCCAGCATTTT. V usage is TRBV19 and J usage is TRBJ1-5; possible D gene TRBD1, 5 bases. Germline V gives CDR1 LNHDA, CDR2 SQIVND (reference sequence). The length of the CDR3 is 13 residues. V was pared by 10 bases and J by 3 bases, with 13 bases between.

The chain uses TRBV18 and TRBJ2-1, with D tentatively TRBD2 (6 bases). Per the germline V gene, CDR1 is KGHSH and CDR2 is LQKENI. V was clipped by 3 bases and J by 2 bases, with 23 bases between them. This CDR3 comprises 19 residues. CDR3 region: CASSPSTVSGSFPYNEQFF. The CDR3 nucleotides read TGTGCCAGCTCACCCTCCACCGTGTCCGGGAGCTTTCCCTACAATGAGCAGTTCTTC.

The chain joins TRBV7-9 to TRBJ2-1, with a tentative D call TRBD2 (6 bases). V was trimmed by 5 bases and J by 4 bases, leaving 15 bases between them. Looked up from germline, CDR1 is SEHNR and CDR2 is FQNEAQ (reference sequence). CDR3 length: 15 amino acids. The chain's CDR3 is CASSPRDSRYNEQFF. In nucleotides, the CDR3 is TGTGCCAGCAGCCCGAGGGACTCTCGATACAATGAGCAGTTCTTC.

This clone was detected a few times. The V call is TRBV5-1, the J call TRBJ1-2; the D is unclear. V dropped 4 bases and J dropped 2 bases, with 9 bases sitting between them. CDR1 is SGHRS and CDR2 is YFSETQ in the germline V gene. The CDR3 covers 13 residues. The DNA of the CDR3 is TGCGCCAGCAGCATACAGAGCAACTATGGCTACACCTTC. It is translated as CASSIQSNYGYTF.

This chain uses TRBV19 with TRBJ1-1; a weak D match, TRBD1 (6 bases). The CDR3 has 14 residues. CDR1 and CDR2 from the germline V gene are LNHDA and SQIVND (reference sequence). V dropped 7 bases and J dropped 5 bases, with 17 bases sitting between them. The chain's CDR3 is CASNPQGVGTEAFF. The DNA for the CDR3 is TGTGCCAGTAACCCACAGGGCGTAGGGACTGAAGCTTTCTTT.

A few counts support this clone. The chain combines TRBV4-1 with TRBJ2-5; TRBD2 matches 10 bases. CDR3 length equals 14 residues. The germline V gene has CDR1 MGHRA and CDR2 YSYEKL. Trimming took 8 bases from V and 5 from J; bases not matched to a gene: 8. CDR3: CASSVLAGVETQYF. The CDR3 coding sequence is TGCGCCAGCTCGGTCCTAGCGGGAGTTGAGACCCAGTACTTC.

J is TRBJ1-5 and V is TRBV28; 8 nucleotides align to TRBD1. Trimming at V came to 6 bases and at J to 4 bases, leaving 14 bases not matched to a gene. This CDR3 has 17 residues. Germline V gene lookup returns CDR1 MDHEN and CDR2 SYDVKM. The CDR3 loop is CASSRSPGQAINQPQHF. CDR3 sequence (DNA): TGTGCCAGCAGCCGATCCCCGGGACAGGCAATTAATCAGCCCCAGCATTTT.

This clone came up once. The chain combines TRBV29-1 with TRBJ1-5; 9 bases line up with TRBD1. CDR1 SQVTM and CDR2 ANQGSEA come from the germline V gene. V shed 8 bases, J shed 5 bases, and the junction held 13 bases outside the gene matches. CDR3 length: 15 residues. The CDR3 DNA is TGCAGCCGGGACAGGGATCGTGTTCGGGATCAGCCCCAGCATTTT. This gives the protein CSRDRDRVRDQPQHF. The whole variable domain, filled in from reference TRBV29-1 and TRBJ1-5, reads SAVISQKPSRDICQRGTSLTIQCQVDSQVTMMFWYRQQPGQSLTLIATANQGSEATYESGFVIDKFPISRPNLTFSTLTVSNMSPEDSSIYLCSRDRDRVRDQPQHFGDGTRLSIL.

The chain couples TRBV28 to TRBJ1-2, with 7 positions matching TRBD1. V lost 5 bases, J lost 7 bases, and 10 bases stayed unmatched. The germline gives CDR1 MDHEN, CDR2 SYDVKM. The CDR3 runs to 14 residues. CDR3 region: CASSPTDREAGYTF. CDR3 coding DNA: TGTGCCAGCAGTCCAACCGACAGGGAGGCTGGCTACACCTTC.

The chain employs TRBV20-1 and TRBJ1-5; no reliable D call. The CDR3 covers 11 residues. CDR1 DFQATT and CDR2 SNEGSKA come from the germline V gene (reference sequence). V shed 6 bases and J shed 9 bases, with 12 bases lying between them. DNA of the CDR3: TGCAGTGCAGTTCTAAGTTGGCCCCAGCATTTT. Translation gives CSAVLSWPQHF.

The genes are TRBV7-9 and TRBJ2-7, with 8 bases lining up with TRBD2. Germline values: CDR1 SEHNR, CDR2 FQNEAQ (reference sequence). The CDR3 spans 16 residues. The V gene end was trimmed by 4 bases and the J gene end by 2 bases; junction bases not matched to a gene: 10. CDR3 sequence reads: CASSSPGGGVTYEQYF. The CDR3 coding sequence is TGTGCCAGCAGCTCACCGGGGGGGGGAGTAACCTACGAGCAGTACTTC.

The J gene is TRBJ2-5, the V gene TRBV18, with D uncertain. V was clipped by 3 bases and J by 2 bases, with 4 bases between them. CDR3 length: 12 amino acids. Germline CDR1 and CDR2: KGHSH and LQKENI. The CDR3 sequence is CASSPKQETQYF. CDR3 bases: TGTGCCAGCTCACCCAAACAAGAGACCCAGTACTTC.

The CDR3 DNA sequence: TGTGCCAGCAGCTTAAGGTTTCGGGACAGGGGACAGCCCCAGCATTTT. It codes for CASSLRFRDRGQPQHF. The chain couples TRBV7-2 to TRBJ1-5; 10 bases agree with TRBD1. V dropped 2 bases and J dropped 7; count of bases not matched to a gene: 8. In germline, CDR1 is SGHTA, CDR2 FQGNSA. The CDR3 has 16 residues.

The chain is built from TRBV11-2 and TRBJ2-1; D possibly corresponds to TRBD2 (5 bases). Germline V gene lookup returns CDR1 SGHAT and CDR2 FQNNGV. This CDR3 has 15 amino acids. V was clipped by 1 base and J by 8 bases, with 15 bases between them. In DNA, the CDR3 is TGTGCCAGCAGCTTAGCGCTAGGAGGCGGCGATGAGCAGTTCTTC. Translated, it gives CASSLALGGGDEQFF.

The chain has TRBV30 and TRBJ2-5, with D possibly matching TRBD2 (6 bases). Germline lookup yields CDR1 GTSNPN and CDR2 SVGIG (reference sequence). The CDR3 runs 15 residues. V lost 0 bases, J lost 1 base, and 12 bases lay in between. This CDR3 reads CAWSVQRGLQETQYF. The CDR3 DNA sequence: TGTGCCTGGAGTGTACAACGGGGACTCCAAGAGACCCAGTACTTC.

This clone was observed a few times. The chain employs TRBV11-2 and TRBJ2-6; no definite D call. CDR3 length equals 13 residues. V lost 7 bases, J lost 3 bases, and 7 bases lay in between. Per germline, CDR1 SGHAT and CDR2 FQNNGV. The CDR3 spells CASTFLGANVLTF. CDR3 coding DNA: TGTGCCAGCACCTTTCTTGGGGCCAACGTCCTGACTTTC.

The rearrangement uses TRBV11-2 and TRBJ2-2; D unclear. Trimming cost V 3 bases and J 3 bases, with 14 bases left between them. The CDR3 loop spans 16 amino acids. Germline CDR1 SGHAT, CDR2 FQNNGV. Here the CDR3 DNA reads TGTGCCAGCAGCTTCCGTATGAGGAAGGACACCGGGGAGCTGTTTTTT. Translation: CASSFRMRKDTGELFF.

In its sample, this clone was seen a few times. The CDR3 sequence: CASGGHPKPQPQHF. Written as DNA, the CDR3 is TGTGCCAGTGGGGGACACCCGAAGCCTCAGCCCCAGCATTTT. The chain couples TRBV28 to TRBJ1-5, with TRBD1 as a possible D gene (6 bases). V lost 9 bases to trimming and J lost 6 bases, with 18 bases between them. CDR1 MDHEN and CDR2 SYDVKM come from the germline V gene. The CDR3 has 14 amino acids.

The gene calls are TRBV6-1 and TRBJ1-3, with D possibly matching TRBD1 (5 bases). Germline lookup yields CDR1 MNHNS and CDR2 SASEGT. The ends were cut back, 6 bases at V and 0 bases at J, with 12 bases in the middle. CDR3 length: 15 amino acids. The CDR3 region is CASRPDSRSGNTIYF. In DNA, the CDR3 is TGTGCCAGCAGACCCGACAGTCGCTCTGGAAACACCATATATTTT.

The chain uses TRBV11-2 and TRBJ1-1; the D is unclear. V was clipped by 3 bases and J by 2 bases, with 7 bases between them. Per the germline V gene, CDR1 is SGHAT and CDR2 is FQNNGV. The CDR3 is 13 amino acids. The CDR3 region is CASSFPPNTEAFF. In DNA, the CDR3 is TGTGCCAGCAGCTTCCCCCCAAACACTGAAGCTTTCTTT. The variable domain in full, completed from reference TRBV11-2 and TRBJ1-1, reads EAGVAQSPRYKIIEKRQSVAFWCNPISGHATLYWYQQILGQGPKLLIQFQNNGVVDDSQLPKDRFSAERLKGVDSTLKIQPAKLEDSAVYLCASSFPPNTEAFFGQGTRLTVV.

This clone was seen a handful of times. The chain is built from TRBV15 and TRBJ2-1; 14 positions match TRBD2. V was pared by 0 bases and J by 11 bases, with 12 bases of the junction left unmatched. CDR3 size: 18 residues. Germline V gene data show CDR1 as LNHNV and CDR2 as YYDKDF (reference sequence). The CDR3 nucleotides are TGTGCCACCAGCAGAGATATCACCGGGACTAGCGGGAGAAGGAAGCAGTTCTTC. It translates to CATSRDITGTSGRRKQFF.